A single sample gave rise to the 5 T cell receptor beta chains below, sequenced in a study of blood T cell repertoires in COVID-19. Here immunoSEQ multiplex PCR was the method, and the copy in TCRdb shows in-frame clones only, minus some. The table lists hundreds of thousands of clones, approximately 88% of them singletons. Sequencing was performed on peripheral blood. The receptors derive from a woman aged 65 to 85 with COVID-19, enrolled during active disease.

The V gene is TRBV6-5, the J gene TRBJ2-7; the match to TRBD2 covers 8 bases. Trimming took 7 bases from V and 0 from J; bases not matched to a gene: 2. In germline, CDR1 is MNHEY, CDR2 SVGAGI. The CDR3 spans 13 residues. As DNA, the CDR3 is TGTGCCAGCAAAGCGGGAGTCTCCTACGAGCAGTACTTC. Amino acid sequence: CASKAGVSYEQYF.

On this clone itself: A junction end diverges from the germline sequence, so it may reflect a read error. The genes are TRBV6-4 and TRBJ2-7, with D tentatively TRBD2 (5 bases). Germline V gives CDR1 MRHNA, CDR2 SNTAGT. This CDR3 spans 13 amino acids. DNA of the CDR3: TGTGCCAGCAGCCCCCGGGTAGGGTTCCGACTAATCTTC. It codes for CASSPRVGFRLIF.

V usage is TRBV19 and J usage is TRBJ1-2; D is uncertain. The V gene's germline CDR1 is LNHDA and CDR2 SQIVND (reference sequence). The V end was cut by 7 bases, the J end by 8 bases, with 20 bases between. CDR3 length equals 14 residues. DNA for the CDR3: TGTGCCAGTATTTCCGGGGTCATCCCGACGGGCTACACCTTC. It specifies CASISGVIPTGYTF.

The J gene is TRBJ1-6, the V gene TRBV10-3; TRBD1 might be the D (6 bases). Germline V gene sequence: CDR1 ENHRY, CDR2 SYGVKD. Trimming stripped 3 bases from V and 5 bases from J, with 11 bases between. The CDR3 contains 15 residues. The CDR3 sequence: CAISEQGMDNSPLHF. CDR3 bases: TGTGCCATCAGTGAACAGGGTATGGATAATTCACCCCTCCACTTT.

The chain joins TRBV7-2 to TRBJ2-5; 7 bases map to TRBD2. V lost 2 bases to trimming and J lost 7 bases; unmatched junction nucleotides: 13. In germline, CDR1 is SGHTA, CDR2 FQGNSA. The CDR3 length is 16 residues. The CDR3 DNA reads TGTGCCAGCAGCTTATCCCGGACAAGCGGGGCCGGGACCCAGTACTTC. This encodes CASSLSRTSGAGTQYF.